A single sample is the source of the 20 T cell receptor beta chains below, sequenced in a study of CD8 T cells in ankylosing spondylitis. From the 5' RACE reads, TCRdb called clonotypes with MiXCR, one entry per CDR3 protein. The sample shows a few hundred thousand distinct CDR3 sequences, 11% of them seen only once. The specimen was blood, either unsorted or a sorted T cell fraction (not recorded which). The receptors were gathered from a female donor with ankylosing spondylitis or in good health (not recorded which).

The table lists this clonotype with many counts. The V and J genes are TRBV5-6 and TRBJ1-4, with D uncertain. The CDR3 contains 14 residues. V gave up 0 bases and J gave up 3 bases, with 6 bases separating them. Looked up from germline, CDR1 is SGHDT and CDR2 is YYEEEE. The CDR3 here is CASSLGTPNEKLFF. In DNA, the CDR3 is TGTGCCAGCAGCTTGGGGACCCCTAATGAAAAACTGTTTTTT.

CDR3 protein: CASSLTRGGETQYF. The CDR3 DNA reads as TGCGCCAGCAGCTTAACTAGGGGCGGGGAGACCCAGTACTTC. The chain carries TRBV5-1 and TRBJ2-5; possibly TRBD1 or TRBD2 for D (5 bases each). In germline, CDR1 is SGHRS, CDR2 YFSETQ. There are 14 residues in the CDR3. Deletions cut 2 bases from V and 5 bases from J, with 13 bases between.

This clonotype appeared a few times. The genes are TRBV27 and TRBJ2-3, with D perhaps matching TRBD2 (6 bases). Trimming took off 5 bases at V and 3 bases at J, with 18 bases between the two ends. Germline values: CDR1 MNHEY, CDR2 SMNVEV (reference sequence). The CDR3 consists of 16 residues. CDR3 residues: CASSPRTGGGTDTQYF. DNA of the CDR3: TGTGCCAGCAGTCCCCGTACCGGAGGAGGGACAGATACGCAGTATTTT.

The table lists this clonotype with many counts. This chain joins TRBV7-3 and TRBJ2-1, with D possibly being TRBD2 (5 bases). Germline CDR1 reads SGHTA; CDR2 reads FQGTGA. This CDR3 region has 13 residues. V shed 5 bases and J shed 6 bases, with 11 bases lying between them. The CDR3 nucleotides read TGTGCCAGCAGCGACGGGGTAGCCAATGAGCAGTTCTTC. The encoded protein is CASSDGVANEQFF.

This clonotype was counted a few times. The rearrangement links TRBV3-1 to TRBJ2-2; D possibly corresponds to TRBD2 (6 bases). The CDR3 sequence is 17 residues long. From germline, CDR1 is LGHDT and CDR2 YNNKEL (reference sequence). V lost 4 bases to trimming and J lost 9 bases, with 24 bases between them. The CDR3 nucleotides read TGTGCCAGCAGCCCTGAGCCCGGGACTCCGAATTACCGGGAGCTGTTTTTT. It encodes CASSPEPGTPNYRELFF.

The gene calls are TRBV4-2 and TRBJ1-1; maybe TRBD1 (5 bases). Trimming took 0 bases from V and 5 from J, leaving 13 bases between them. Germline CDR1 is LGHNA and CDR2 is YNFKEQ. The CDR3 runs 15 residues. The chain's CDR3 is CASSQDLGLRTEAFF. CDR3 coding DNA: TGTGCCAGCAGCCAAGATTTGGGACTCAGGACTGAAGCTTTCTTT.

This clonotype was seen at least ten times. The chain carries TRBV15 and TRBJ2-3, with D maybe TRBD1 (5 bases). The length of the CDR3 is 16 residues. V was clipped by 1 base and J by 5 bases, with 16 bases between them. The germline gives CDR1 LNHNV, CDR2 YYDKDF (reference sequence). CDR3 sequence: CATSRGGHPVGDTQYF. CDR3 DNA sequence: TGTGCCACCAGCAGAGGTGGACACCCAGTAGGAGATACGCAGTATTTT.

This clonotype was observed at least ten times. J is TRBJ1-5 and V is TRBV7-9; 7 bases line up with TRBD1. CDR3 length equals 14 residues. Trimming took 3 bases from V and 8 from J; bases not matched to a gene: 7. Germline CDR1 and CDR2: SEHNR and FQNEAQ (reference sequence). For the CDR3, the DNA is TGTGCCAGCAGCTTTGGGACAGTCGAGGAGCCCCAGCATTTT. Amino acids: CASSFGTVEEPQHF.

Note on this clonotype: Germline is not matched at one junction end, which may reflect a read error. The chain combines TRBV20-1 with TRBJ2-1, with 11 bases that match TRBD2. CDR1 is DFQATT and CDR2 is SNEGSKA in the germline V gene (reference sequence). This CDR3 region has 16 residues. DNA for the CDR3: TGCTGTGCTAGCCCCGATAGGACTAGCGGGTACAATGAGCAGTTCTTC. It translates to CCASPDRTSGYNEQFF.

This clonotype was detected many times. The chain uses TRBV20-1 and TRBJ2-1, with 12 nucleotides matching TRBD2. Looked up from germline, CDR1 is DFQATT and CDR2 is SNEGSKA (reference sequence). This CDR3 comprises 14 residues. Losses at the gene ends were 3 bases for V and 10 bases for J; bases not matched to a gene: 7. The CDR3 coding sequence is TGCAGTGCTAGCGCGACTAGCGGGAGAGGAGAGCAGTTCTTC. Amino acids: CSASATSGRGEQFF.

This clonotype was observed at least ten times. The V gene is TRBV20-1, the J gene TRBJ2-7; D call uncertain. This CDR3 has 14 residues. Trimming cost V 1 base and J 4 bases, with 14 bases left between them. The germline gives CDR1 DFQATT, CDR2 SNEGSKA (reference sequence). CDR3 loop: CSARAPARVYEQYF. The CDR3, as DNA: TGCAGTGCTAGAGCCCCCGCCAGAGTATACGAGCAGTACTTC.

In its sample, this clonotype was seen many times. The chain links TRBV28 to TRBJ1-2, with D unresolved. Trimming stripped 5 bases from V and 5 bases from J, with 12 bases between. The CDR3 has 13 residues. The germline CDR1 and CDR2 sequences are MDHEN and SYDVKM. The CDR3 loop reads CASSRFGGYGYTF. CDR3 nucleotides: TGTGCCAGCAGTAGGTTTGGCGGGTATGGCTACACCTTC.

This clonotype appeared many times. The chain uses TRBV29-1 and TRBJ1-1; D is ambiguous. The germline V gene encodes CDR1 SQVTM and CDR2 ANQGSEA. This CDR3 comprises 13 residues. Trimming removed 6 bases at V and 4 bases at J, with 15 bases between. The CDR3 protein is CSVRTGVFTEAFF. In DNA, the CDR3 is TGCAGCGTCCGGACTGGGGTTTTCACTGAAGCTTTCTTT.

This clonotype appeared a single time. The rearrangement links TRBV5-1 to TRBJ2-5, with 11 bases that match TRBD2. CDR3 length: 16 residues. Germline assignment: CDR1 SGHRS and CDR2 YFSETQ. V was pared by 3 bases and J by 4 bases, with 8 bases of the junction left unmatched. CDR3 nucleotides: TGCGCCAGCAGCTCGCTACTAGCGGGAGAGGGAGAGACCCAGTACTTC. This gives the protein CASSSLLAGEGETQYF.

This clonotype appeared a few times. J is TRBJ2-7 and V is TRBV12-3 or TRBV12-4; 10 nucleotides align to TRBD1. This CDR3 is 14 amino acids long. V was pared by 5 bases and J by 6 bases, with 7 bases of the junction left unmatched. CDR3 nucleotides: TGTGCCAGCAGTCCGGGACAGGGGTTTACCGAGCAGTACTTC. This gives the protein CASSPGQGFTEQYF.

Ten or more counts support this clonotype. V usage is TRBV20-1 and J usage is TRBJ2-1; tentative D call: TRBD1 (5 bases). The germline V and J ends were trimmed by 3 bases and 3 bases, with 12 bases remaining between them. CDR1 and CDR2 (germline): DFQATT, SNEGSKA (reference sequence). This CDR3 comprises 14 residues. CDR3 residues: CSARRQGFYNEQFF. The CDR3 DNA reads TGCAGTGCTAGGAGGCAGGGTTTCTACAATGAGCAGTTCTTC.

The sample holds a few counts of this clonotype. J is TRBJ2-7 and V is TRBV20-1, with a weak D call TRBD1 (5 bases). The germline V gene encodes CDR1 DFQATT and CDR2 SNEGSKA (reference sequence). This CDR3 contains 15 residues. Trimming shortened V by 0 bases and J by 7 bases, and 19 bases separated the two germline ends. CDR3 nucleotides: TGCAGTGCTAGAGAACCCGGAAGGTCAGGGTGGGAGCAGTACTTC. Amino acids: CSAREPGRSGWEQYF.

The chain has TRBV20-1 and TRBJ2-1, with 7 positions matching TRBD1. The CDR3 is 16 amino acids. Trimming cost V 5 bases and J 3 bases; bases outside gene matches: 13. CDR1 and CDR2 from the germline V gene are DFQATT and SNEGSKA (reference sequence). CDR3 sequence reads: CSAPYRGLPLYNEQFF. The CDR3 region has the DNA TGCAGTGCTCCTTACAGGGGCCTCCCCCTCTACAATGAGCAGTTCTTC.

CDR3 amino acids: CASRLSGRHNEQFF. CDR3 coding DNA: TGTGCCAGCAGGTTGAGCGGGAGGCACAATGAGCAGTTCTTC. The chain recombines TRBV7-9 with TRBJ2-1; TRBD2 aligns across 9 bases. CDR1 is SEHNR, CDR2 FQNEAQ, per germline (reference sequence). The CDR3 runs to 14 residues. V gave up 6 bases and J gave up 5 bases; unmatched junction bases: 5.

This clonotype was found many times. V gene TRBV11-3 combines with J gene TRBJ2-1, with D possibly being TRBD2 (6 bases). CDR3 length: 16 amino acids. Trimming took 1 base from V and 8 from J, leaving 18 bases between them. Germline V gene data show CDR1 as SGHNT and CDR2 as YENEEA. CDR3: CASSLVAAVGTHEQFF. The CDR3 coding sequence is TGTGCCAGCAGCTTAGTAGCGGCGGTAGGTACCCATGAGCAGTTCTTC.